These 30 T cell receptor beta chains share one sample of origin, sequenced in a study of T-cell memory formation after mild COVID-19. Each CDR3 protein is one row after TCRdb ran MiXCR on the 5' RACE reads. The table lists 500,000 to 650,000 distinct CDR3 sequences, roughly 21% of them singletons. Material for sequencing was PBMCs or a T cell subset sorted from them (not recorded which). These receptor sequences come from an adult woman who had mild COVID-19 (a few samples of this study predate the infection). Cell type and time point are not known.

This clonotype was detected only a few times. The CDR3 DNA is TGTGCCTGGAGTGTACTGGACAGGGGATGGACAGATACGCAGTATTTT. Translated: CAWSVLDRGWTDTQYF. V and J are TRBV30 and TRBJ2-3, with 9 bases that match TRBD1. The CDR3 runs 16 residues. Germline CDR1 GTSNPN, CDR2 SVGIG (reference sequence). V was pared by 0 bases and J by 3 bases, with 7 bases of the junction left unmatched.

This chain joins TRBV4-1 and TRBJ1-1; D ambiguous. V gave up 1 base and J gave up 10 bases, with 13 bases separating them. The CDR3 is 13 amino acids. Germline V gene data show CDR1 as MGHRA and CDR2 as YSYEKL. The CDR3 loop reads CASSQAQFPIAFF. DNA for the CDR3: TGCGCCAGCAGCCAAGCCCAATTCCCGATAGCTTTCTTT.

This chain uses TRBV12-3 or TRBV12-4 with TRBJ1-1, with D possibly TRBD1 on 5 matching bases. The CDR3 has 13 amino acids. The V and J ends lost 5 bases and 4 bases respectively, with 11 bases between them. CDR3 sequence (DNA): TGTGCCAGCAGTAGCAGGGCAGCCACTGAAGCTTTCTTT. It encodes CASSSRAATEAFF.

J is TRBJ2-3 and V is TRBV11-1; the D is unclear. V was cut by 8 bases and J by 0 bases, with 12 bases left in between. The CDR3 covers 14 residues. The germline CDR1 and CDR2 sequences are SGHAT and FQDESV (reference sequence). The CDR3 sequence: CASYPDSSTDTQYF. The CDR3 bases are TGTGCCAGCTATCCGGATTCTAGCACAGATACGCAGTATTTT.

This clonotype was detected a few times. The rearrangement joins TRBV12-3 or TRBV12-4 to TRBJ1-5; D is possibly TRBD1 (5 bases). CDR3 size: 15 residues. Trimming pared 3 bases from V and 4 bases from J, leaving 13 bases between. CDR3 protein: CASSLGVEGNQPQHF. The CDR3 nucleotides are TGTGCCAGCAGTTTGGGGGTGGAAGGGAATCAGCCCCAGCATTTT.

The rearrangement joins TRBV24-1 to TRBJ2-1; D may correspond to TRBD1 or TRBD2 (6 bases each). Trimming took off 0 bases at V and 9 bases at J, with 11 bases between the two ends. The CDR3 consists of 14 residues. Per the germline V gene, CDR1 is KGHDR and CDR2 is SFDVKD. The CDR3 is CATSDLQQGGEQFF. The CDR3 DNA sequence: TGTGCCACCAGTGATTTGCAACAGGGAGGTGAGCAGTTCTTC.

This clonotype was recorded many times. The rearrangement joins TRBV6-5 to TRBJ2-3; TRBD2 aligns across 8 bases. This CDR3 has 16 residues. Germline-derived CDR1 and CDR2 are MNHEY and SVGAGI. V lost 5 bases to trimming and J lost 3 bases; unmatched junction nucleotides: 10. Here the CDR3 DNA reads TGTGCCAGCAGTCCCTGGAGCGGGAGTAGTACAGATACGCAGTATTTT. This encodes CASSPWSGSSTDTQYF.

V gene TRBV4-3 combines with J gene TRBJ1-2; D may be TRBD1 (6 bases). The length of the CDR3 is 16 residues. V lost 4 bases and J 0 bases, leaving 15 bases between the germline ends. Germline loops: CDR1 LGHNA, CDR2 YSLEER. The CDR3 sequence is CASSPTGWTANYGYTF. The CDR3 nucleotides are TGCGCCAGCAGCCCGACGGGTTGGACAGCTAACTATGGCTACACCTTC.

This clonotype was seen only a few times. V usage is TRBV20-1 and J usage is TRBJ2-1, with 9 bases fitting TRBD2. The CDR3 sequence is 17 residues long. Germline lookup yields CDR1 DFQATT and CDR2 SNEGSKA (reference sequence). V was pared by 6 bases and J by 2 bases, with 14 bases of the junction left unmatched. CDR3 in amino acids: CSALRGSGGLTYNEQFF. The CDR3 region has the DNA TGCAGTGCCCTCCGAGGTAGCGGGGGCCTGACCTACAATGAGCAGTTCTTC.

This chain joins TRBV12-3 or TRBV12-4 and TRBJ2-2, with a possible D match to TRBD2 (6 bases). Trimming left V 7 bases short and J 5 bases short, with 20 bases between. The CDR3 is 16 amino acids. Here the CDR3 DNA reads TGTGCCAGCACTCCACGACCGCCTCGGGGGACCGGGGAGCTGTTTTTT. Translating gives CASTPRPPRGTGELFF.

The rearrangement links TRBV7-2 to TRBJ2-1; D unresolved. Germline CDR1 SGHTA, CDR2 FQGNSA. The CDR3 is made up of 16 amino acids. V lost 7 bases, J lost 0 bases, and 16 bases lay in between. CDR3 amino acids: CASIQEWAGSYNEQFF. For the CDR3, the DNA is TGTGCCAGCATCCAAGAATGGGCCGGCTCCTACAATGAGCAGTTCTTC.

The chain recombines TRBV24-1 with TRBJ1-1; D is possibly TRBD1 (6 bases). The germline V gene encodes CDR1 KGHDR and CDR2 SFDVKD. The CDR3 has 15 residues. V was shortened by 2 bases and J by 3 bases, with 12 bases between the two germline ends. CDR3 region: CATSDCRTAYTEAFF. CDR3 sequence (DNA): TGTGCCACCAGTGATTGCCGGACAGCCTACACTGAAGCTTTCTTT.

This rearrangement joins TRBV12-3 or TRBV12-4 to TRBJ2-5; TRBD2 agrees at 14 bases. V lost 5 bases to trimming and J lost 1 base; unmatched junction nucleotides: 9. The CDR3 sequence is 18 residues long. The CDR3 sequence: CASSRGLAGGPLQETQYF. DNA for the CDR3: TGTGCCAGCAGTCGCGGACTAGCGGGGGGTCCCCTCCAAGAGACCCAGTACTTC.

The V call is TRBV19, the J call TRBJ2-2; maybe TRBD1 (6 bases). Trimming removed 3 bases from V and 6 bases from J, with 14 bases in between. The CDR3 extends over 15 amino acids. In germline, CDR1 is LNHDA, CDR2 SQIVND (reference sequence). DNA of the CDR3: TGTGCCAGTAGTATGGTACAGGGTAACGCCGGGGAGCTGTTTTTT. Protein sequence: CASSMVQGNAGELFF. The complete variable domain, with remaining parts taken from reference TRBV19 and TRBJ2-2, reads DGGITQSPKYLFRKEGQNVTLSCEQNLNHDAMYWYRQDPGQGLRLIYYSQIVNDFQKGDIAEGYSVSREKKESFPLTVTSAQKNPTAFYLCASSMVQGNAGELFFGEGSRLTVL.

V usage is TRBV12-3 or TRBV12-4 and J usage is TRBJ2-5; 10 bases align to TRBD2. After removal of 5 bases from V and 3 bases from J, the junction contained 9 bases not matched to a gene. The CDR3 covers 16 residues. This CDR3 reads CASSPRLAGVEETQYF. The CDR3 nucleotides read TGTGCCAGCAGTCCTCGACTAGCGGGCGTCGAAGAGACCCAGTACTTC.

The CDR3 DNA sequence: TGTGCCAGCCGCCTGAAGGCTGGGGCCAACGTCCTGACTTTC. It encodes CASRLKAGANVLTF. The rearrangement links TRBV7-2 to TRBJ2-6; D gene uncertain. CDR3 length: 14 residues. CDR1 and CDR2 from the germline V gene are SGHTA and FQGNSA. Trimming cost V 8 bases and J 2 bases, with 10 bases left between them.

This clonotype was counted between two and nine times. This chain joins TRBV20-1 and TRBJ2-2, with D perhaps matching TRBD2 (7 bases). Germline lookup yields CDR1 DFQATT and CDR2 SNEGSKA (reference sequence). This CDR3 is 13 amino acids long. Trimming removed 6 bases at V and 5 bases at J, with 13 bases between. CDR3 nucleotides: TGCAGTGCCCGAGGGGGGGTAACCGGGGAGCTGTTTTTT. This translates into CSARGGVTGELFF.

This clonotype was counted only a few times. V is TRBV7-2 and J is TRBJ2-1; 8 bases fit TRBD1. J gave up 1 base and V 3 bases, and 5 bases lay outside the gene matches. CDR1 is SGHTA and CDR2 is FQGNSA in the germline V gene. There are 16 residues in the CDR3. In DNA form, the CDR3 reads TGTGCCAGCAGCTTCCAGGGGGCAGGGTCCTACAATGAGCAGTTCTTC. Translating gives CASSFQGAGSYNEQFF. The complete variable domain, with remaining parts taken from reference TRBV7-2 and TRBJ2-1, reads GAGVSQSPSNKVTEKGKDVELRCDPISGHTALYWYRQSLGQGLEFLIYFQGNSAPDKSGLPSDRFSAERTGGSVSTLTIQRTQQEDSAVYLCASSFQGAGSYNEQFFGPGTRLTVL.

This chain joins TRBV19 and TRBJ1-5; no clear D gene. Germline V CDR1 and CDR2: LNHDA, SQIVND (reference sequence). Trimming cost V 3 bases and J 9 bases, with 6 bases left between them. This CDR3 contains 11 residues. For the CDR3, the DNA is TGTGCCAGTAGTATGGCAGGGCCCCAGCATTTT. It is translated as CASSMAGPQHF.

The genes are TRBV12-3 or TRBV12-4 and TRBJ2-7; a possible D gene is TRBD2 (6 bases). Trimming left V 8 bases short and J 6 bases short, with 20 bases between. The CDR3 loop spans 14 amino acids. CDR3 nucleotide sequence: TGTGCCAGCTCCCCCGGAGGGGTTCTACGCGAGCAGTACTTC. This codes for CASSPGGVLREQYF.

The DNA for the CDR3 is TGTGCCAGCAGCACCGGGGTTGTCTGGGACGAGCAGTACTTC. Translated: CASSTGVVWDEQYF. The rearrangement joins TRBV6-6 to TRBJ2-7; D possibly corresponds to TRBD2 (5 bases). Germline V CDR1 and CDR2: MNHNY, SVGAGI (reference sequence). Trimming took 6 bases from V and 5 from J, leaving 17 bases between them. CDR3 length: 14 amino acids.

V gene TRBV29-1 combines with J gene TRBJ2-3, with 7 nucleotides matching TRBD1. With 2 bases clipped from V and 6 bases from J, the junction kept 5 bases outside the gene matches. The CDR3 runs 13 residues. CDR1 is SQVTM and CDR2 is ANQGSEA in the germline V gene. The CDR3 bases are TGCAGCGTTGAAAGGGGGCGCCGGGATACGCAGTATTTT. Translated: CSVERGRRDTQYF.

As to this clonotype: No DNA is shown, since the ends of the CDR3 on it are uncertain; the CDR3 is the one TCRdb lists. The chain combines TRBV18 with TRBJ2-2. From its first to its last residue, the CDR3 has 15 amino acids. The germline V gene has CDR1 KGHSH and CDR2 LQKENI. CDR3 protein: CASHRCVRTPGSCFF.

The chain couples TRBV18 to TRBJ2-5; D gene unclear. Looked up from germline, CDR1 is KGHSH and CDR2 is LQKENI. The V end lost 2 bases, the J end lost 5 bases, and 15 bases lay between the germline ends. This CDR3 region has 15 residues. The CDR3 is CASSPRNIDGETQYF. The CDR3 DNA reads TGTGCCAGCTCACCAAGAAACATCGACGGGGAGACCCAGTACTTC.

The chain is built from TRBV7-9 and TRBJ2-1, with D perhaps assigned TRBD1 or TRBD2 (5 bases each). The CDR3 runs 15 residues. Germline CDR1 and CDR2: SEHNR and FQNEAQ (reference sequence). V was trimmed by 5 bases and J by 0 bases, leaving 11 bases between them. The CDR3 reads CASSMGRTSYNEQFF. CDR3 sequence (DNA): TGTGCCAGCAGCATGGGACGGACCTCCTACAATGAGCAGTTCTTC.

This clonotype was counted many times. V usage is TRBV7-9 and J usage is TRBJ1-1; D remains ambiguous. Trimming removed 5 bases at V and 3 bases at J, with 7 bases between. This CDR3 is built from 12 residues. Per the germline V gene, CDR1 is SEHNR and CDR2 is FQNEAQ (reference sequence). The CDR3 reads CASSPQYTEAFF. In DNA form, the CDR3 reads TGTGCCAGCAGCCCTCAATACACTGAAGCTTTCTTT.

The V and J genes are TRBV11-2 and TRBJ2-7; 11 nucleotides line up with TRBD2. The CDR3 runs 17 residues. V was clipped by 1 base and J by 0 bases; unmatched bases: 5. Per the germline V gene, CDR1 is SGHAT and CDR2 is FQNNGV. The CDR3 here is CASSLGGLAGISYEQYF. The DNA for the CDR3 is TGTGCCAGCAGCTTAGGCGGACTAGCGGGTATCTCCTACGAGCAGTACTTC.

In this sample, this clonotype turned up a few times. The chain combines TRBV7-6 with TRBJ1-2; D unclear. This CDR3 comprises 13 residues. V lost 1 base and J 5 bases, leaving 8 bases between the germline ends. In germline, CDR1 is SGHVS, CDR2 FNYEAQ. CDR3 in amino acids: CASSLGQEYGYTF. The CDR3 coding sequence is TGTGCCAGCAGCTTAGGGCAGGAGTATGGCTACACCTTC.

This clonotype occurred a few times. The V gene is TRBV3-1, the J gene TRBJ1-1, with unresolved D. V shed 1 base and J shed 6 bases, with 6 bases lying between them. The CDR3 runs to 12 residues. From germline, CDR1 is LGHDT and CDR2 YNNKEL (reference sequence). CDR3 DNA: TGTGCCAGCAGCCAAGGACTGTCTGAAGCTTTCTTT. Amino acids: CASSQGLSEAFF. The full variable domain, its missing parts supplied by reference TRBV3-1 and TRBJ1-1, is DTAVSQTPKYLVTQMGNDKSIKCEQNLGHDTMYWYKQDSKKFLKIMFSYNNKELIINETVPNRFSPKSPDKAHLNLHINSLELGDSAVYFCASSQGLSEAFFGQGTRLTVV.

This chain connects TRBV12-5 to TRBJ2-3; D might be TRBD1 (5 bases). From germline, CDR1 is LGHNT and CDR2 FRNRAP. The CDR3 spans 17 residues. V lost 0 bases and J lost 3, with 16 bases in between. The CDR3 reads CASGLVQQGTITDTQYF. CDR3 nucleotides: TGTGCTAGTGGTTTGGTACAGCAGGGCACGATAACAGATACGCAGTATTTT.